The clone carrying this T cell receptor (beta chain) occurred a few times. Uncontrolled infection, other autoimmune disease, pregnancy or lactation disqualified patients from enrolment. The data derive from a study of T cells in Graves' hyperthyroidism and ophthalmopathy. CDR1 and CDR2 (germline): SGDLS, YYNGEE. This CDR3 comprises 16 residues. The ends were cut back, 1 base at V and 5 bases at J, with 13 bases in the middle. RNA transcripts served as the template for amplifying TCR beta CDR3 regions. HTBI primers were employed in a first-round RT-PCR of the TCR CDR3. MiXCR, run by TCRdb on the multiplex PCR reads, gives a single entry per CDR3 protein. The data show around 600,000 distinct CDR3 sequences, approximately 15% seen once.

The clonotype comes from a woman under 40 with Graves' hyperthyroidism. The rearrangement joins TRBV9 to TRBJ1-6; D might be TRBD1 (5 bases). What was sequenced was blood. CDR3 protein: CASSVQGMGNNSPLHF. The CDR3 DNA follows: TGTGCCAGCAGCGTACAGGGTATGGGAAATAATTCACCCCTCCACTTT.